The 28 T cell receptor beta chains presented below share a single source sample, sequenced in a study of blood T cell repertoires in COVID-19. TCRdb's copy holds only in-frame clones and misses some; the assay was immunoSEQ multiplex PCR. The sample has 25,000 to 35,000 clones; around 94% are singletons. Sample: peripheral blood. These receptors all come from a woman aged 70-85 years with COVID-19, enrolled during active disease.

The V call is TRBV19, the J call TRBJ2-6; D may be TRBD1 (6 bases). The CDR3 runs to 17 residues. The ends were cut back, 6 bases at V and 0 bases at J, with 15 bases in the middle. The germline V gene has CDR1 LNHDA and CDR2 SQIVND (reference sequence). CDR3 DNA: TGTGCCAGTAGCCTTAATGGACAGACCTCTGGGGCCAACGTCCTGACTTTC. Its protein is CASSLNGQTSGANVLTF.

The rearrangement joins TRBV9 to TRBJ2-2; 9 nucleotides align to TRBD1. This CDR3 spans 16 amino acids. The ends lost 3 bases at V and 7 bases at J; junction bases unmatched: 10. Germline CDR1 SGDLS, CDR2 YYNGEE. In DNA form, the CDR3 reads TGTGCCAGCAGCGAAAACAGGGGGCAGGTCGGCGGGGAGCTGTTTTTT. Translation: CASSENRGQVGGELFF.

This chain uses TRBV5-1 with TRBJ2-2; 8 bases line up with TRBD1. This CDR3 is built from 14 residues. The germline gives CDR1 SGHRS, CDR2 YFSETQ. Trimming took 7 bases from V and 7 from J; bases not matched to a gene: 9. CDR3: CASWETGDNGELFF. The CDR3 DNA reads TGCGCCAGCTGGGAGACAGGGGACAACGGGGAGCTGTTTTTT.

The chain has TRBV10-3 and TRBJ1-5; the match to TRBD1 covers 8 bases. The CDR3 length is 13 residues. CDR1 and CDR2 from the germline V gene are ENHRY and SYGVKD. The V and J ends lost 5 bases and 5 bases, in that order; junction bases with no gene match: 2. DNA for the CDR3: TGTGCCATCAGTCTGACAGGGGATCAGCCCCAGCATTTT. Its protein is CAISLTGDQPQHF.

The chain combines TRBV24-1 with TRBJ2-1; D possibly corresponds to TRBD1 (6 bases). Germline CDR1 and CDR2: KGHDR and SFDVKD. The CDR3 covers 18 residues. V was trimmed by 3 bases and J by 3 bases, leaving 20 bases between them. The CDR3 nucleotides read TGTGCCACCAGTGATGAACAGGGTGGTGGTGAAAACTACAATGAGCAGTTCTTC. This sequence encodes CATSDEQGGGENYNEQFF.

The chain uses TRBV11-2 and TRBJ2-7; D not certain. The CDR3 is made up of 12 amino acids. Trimming removed 2 bases from V and 4 bases from J, with 6 bases in between. CDR1 is SGHAT and CDR2 is FQNNGV in the germline V gene. Here the CDR3 reads CASSLFRYEQYF. The DNA for the CDR3 is TGTGCCAGCAGCTTATTCAGATACGAGCAGTACTTC.

CDR3 sequence: CASSVGASGSPSETQYF. In DNA form, the CDR3 reads TGTGCCAGCAGCGTAGGAGCAAGCGGGAGTCCCTCAGAGACCCAGTACTTC. The V gene is TRBV9, the J gene TRBJ2-5; 8 bases fit TRBD2. The CDR3 sequence is 17 residues long. Germline trimming cut 0 bases from V and 4 bases from J; bases unmatched to any gene: 11. Germline V gene data show CDR1 as SGDLS and CDR2 as YYNGEE.

This clone has just one count. J is TRBJ2-5 and V is TRBV19; no definite D call. CDR1 LNHDA and CDR2 SQIVND come from the germline V gene (reference sequence). The CDR3 is 13 amino acids. Deletions cut 6 bases from V and 5 bases from J, with 13 bases between. CDR3 DNA sequence: TGTGCCAGTAGCGAGGTAGCTTTGGAGACCCAGTACTTC. Its protein product is CASSEVALETQYF.

The rearrangement uses TRBV29-1 and TRBJ2-7; weak D call: TRBD1 (7 bases). Trimming left V 7 bases short and J 7 bases short, with 20 bases between. From germline, CDR1 is SQVTM and CDR2 ANQGSEA. The CDR3 totals 13 residues. The CDR3 coding sequence is TGCAGCGCCCTACAGGGGCCCGGAGGGGAGCAGTACTTC. Residues: CSALQGPGGEQYF.

The gene calls are TRBV18 and TRBJ2-1, with 15 nucleotides matching TRBD2. V shed 8 bases, J shed 2 bases, and the junction held 16 bases outside the gene matches. CDR3 size: 20 residues. The germline gives CDR1 KGHSH, CDR2 LQKENI. CDR3 sequence: CASLDPGSRTSGRAYNEQFF. The DNA for the CDR3 is TGTGCCAGCCTAGATCCCGGATCGAGGACTAGCGGGAGGGCCTACAATGAGCAGTTCTTC.

V usage is TRBV21-1 and J usage is TRBJ2-2; the D segment call TRBD1 is taken from the table without a DNA check. TRBV21-1 is shown as a pseudogene. This CDR3 comprises 13 residues. CDR3 DNA sequence: TGTGCCAGCAGCAAATTAGGGGCCGGGGAGCTGTTTTTT. Its protein product is CASSKLGAGELFF.

The chain has TRBV7-8 and TRBJ1-1; D call uncertain. The CDR3 is 11 residues long. V shed 5 bases and J shed 8 bases, with 9 bases lying between them. Per the germline V gene, CDR1 is SGHVS and CDR2 is FQNEAQ. Here the CDR3 reads CASSPVFEAFF. For the CDR3, the DNA is TGTGCCAGCAGCCCGGTATTCGAAGCTTTCTTT.

The chain is built from TRBV10-3 and TRBJ1-1, with a tentative D call TRBD1 (6 bases). Germline loops: CDR1 ENHRY, CDR2 SYGVKD. This CDR3 comprises 13 residues. V lost 6 bases to trimming and J lost 1 base, with 9 bases between them. The CDR3 DNA sequence: TGTGCCATCAGCATGACAGGGAACACTGAAGCTTTCTTT. It is translated as CAISMTGNTEAFF.

CDR3 nucleotide sequence: TGCGCCAGCAGCGTGACTAGCGGGAGCTCCTACGAGCAGTACTTC. Residues: CASSVTSGSSYEQYF. V usage is TRBV5-1 and J usage is TRBJ2-7, with 12 bases identical to TRBD2. J gave up 0 bases and V 4 bases, and 2 bases lay outside the gene matches. This CDR3 is built from 15 residues. CDR1 and CDR2 from the germline V gene are SGHRS and YFSETQ.

This sequence joins TRBV5-1 and TRBJ1-1; 7 positions match TRBD1. The CDR3 runs to 14 residues. V lost 4 bases to trimming and J lost 4 bases; unmatched junction nucleotides: 7. CDR1 and CDR2 (germline): SGHRS, YFSETQ. CDR3 loop: CASSDQQGPTEAFF. Here the CDR3 DNA reads TGCGCCAGCAGCGACCAACAGGGGCCCACTGAAGCTTTCTTT.

This clone was detected once. The chain carries TRBV5-1 and TRBJ1-3; tentative D call: TRBD1 (6 bases). This CDR3 is 15 amino acids long. The V and J ends lost 4 bases and 0 bases respectively, with 11 bases between them. Germline assignment: CDR1 SGHRS and CDR2 YFSETQ. The CDR3 DNA reads TGCGCCAGCAGCACTGGACAGAACTCTGGAAACACCATATATTTT. Amino acids: CASSTGQNSGNTIYF.

This clone was seen a single time. CDR3 sequence reads: CASSYSGYGYTF. DNA of the CDR3: TGTGCCAGCAGTTACTCCGGTTATGGCTACACCTTC. The chain is built from TRBV6-2 or TRBV6-3 and TRBJ1-2; the D is unclear. With 0 bases removed from V and 5 bases from J, the gap between germline ends came to 4 bases. The CDR3 runs to 12 residues. Germline CDR1 MNHEY, CDR2 SVGEGT.

The chain is built from TRBV19 and TRBJ2-7; a weak D match, TRBD2 (5 bases). The CDR3 spans 14 residues. Germline V lookup: CDR1 LNHDA, CDR2 SQIVND (reference sequence). V was cut by 1 base and J by 3 bases, with 10 bases left in between. The chain's CDR3 is CASSIGRGIYEQYF. In nucleotides, the CDR3 is TGTGCCAGTAGTATAGGAAGAGGGATCTACGAGCAGTACTTC.

The genes are TRBV30 and TRBJ1-1; 8 bases are shared with TRBD1. CDR3 size: 13 residues. Germline-derived CDR1 and CDR2 are GTSNPN and SVGIG (reference sequence). V was clipped by 5 bases and J by 0 bases; unmatched bases: 2. CDR3 bases: TGTGCCTGGCAGACAGGGGTGAACACTGAAGCTTTCTTT. Translation: CAWQTGVNTEAFF. Complete variable domain (other parts from reference TRBV30 and TRBJ1-1): SQTIHQWPATLVQPVGSPLSLECTVEGTSNPNLYWYRQAAGRGLQLLFYSVGIGQISSEVPQNLSASRPQDRQFILSSKKLLLSDSGFYLCAWQTGVNTEAFFGQGTRLTVV.

The chain joins TRBV24-1 to TRBJ2-7, with TRBD1 as a possible D gene (6 bases). The CDR3 consists of 15 residues. V was trimmed by 8 bases and J by 2 bases, leaving 18 bases between them. Germline CDR1 reads KGHDR; CDR2 reads SFDVKD. The CDR3 protein is CATNEHRDITYEQYF. Here the CDR3 DNA reads TGTGCCACCAACGAACACCGGGACATTACCTACGAGCAGTACTTC.

The genes are TRBV10-3 and TRBJ2-7, with 10 bases fitting TRBD2. This CDR3 has 14 residues. Germline CDR1 reads ENHRY; CDR2 reads SYGVKD. Trimming at V came to 0 bases and at J to 12 bases, leaving 8 bases not matched to a gene. The CDR3 sequence is CAISESQREGAPYF. The CDR3, as DNA: TGTGCCATCAGTGAGTCCCAGCGGGAGGGAGCACCGTACTTC.

The gene calls are TRBV18 and TRBJ2-5; 7 nucleotides line up with TRBD1. V shed 3 bases, J shed 2 bases, and the junction held 9 bases outside the gene matches. The CDR3 consists of 16 residues. Germline loops: CDR1 KGHSH, CDR2 LQKENI. CDR3: CASSPSGTARQETQYF. The DNA for the CDR3 is TGTGCCAGCTCACCTTCCGGGACAGCGAGGCAAGAGACCCAGTACTTC.

The chain carries TRBV13 and TRBJ2-1, with TRBD2 as a possible D gene (5 bases). The germline V and J ends were trimmed by 5 bases and 0 bases, with 17 bases remaining between them. CDR1 is PRHDT and CDR2 is FYEKMQ in the germline V gene (reference sequence). This CDR3 region has 17 residues. CDR3 nucleotide sequence: TGTGCCAGCAGCAGACAACTAGGCCTAAGCTCCTACAATGAGCAGTTCTTC. Translated, it gives CASSRQLGLSSYNEQFF.

A single count supports this clone. The chain links TRBV7-9 to TRBJ2-1; 12 bases align to TRBD2. CDR1 is SEHNR and CDR2 is FQNEAQ in the germline V gene (reference sequence). The CDR3 covers 16 residues. The V segment lost 3 bases and the J segment 9 bases; nucleotides outside the gene matches: 9. The CDR3, as DNA: TGTGCCAGCAGCTTGGCTACTAGCGGGAGGAGGGCTGAGCAGTTCTTC. Its protein product is CASSLATSGRRAEQFF.

Written as DNA, the CDR3 is TGTGCCAGCAGCCGCGACAGGGGAATACGAGGAAACACCATATATTTT. This gives the protein CASSRDRGIRGNTIYF. The V and J genes are TRBV14 and TRBJ1-3, with 8 nucleotides matching TRBD1. The germline gives CDR1 SGHDN, CDR2 FVKESK. Losses at the gene ends were 4 bases for V and 4 bases for J; bases not matched to a gene: 9. The CDR3 contains 16 residues.

V is TRBV28 and J is TRBJ2-5; D may be TRBD1 (7 bases). The CDR3 is made up of 15 amino acids. The germline gives CDR1 MDHEN, CDR2 SYDVKM. Trimming cost V 6 bases and J 5 bases, with 19 bases left between them. CDR3 amino acids: CASSFLQGGGETQYF. CDR3 DNA sequence: TGTGCCAGCAGCTTTCTCCAGGGGGGTGGGGAGACCCAGTACTTC.

The rearrangement links TRBV4-1 to TRBJ2-1; 8 bases line up with TRBD2. Losses at the gene ends were 4 bases for V and 8 bases for J; bases not matched to a gene: 10. The CDR3 spans 15 residues. Germline V CDR1 and CDR2: MGHRA, YSYEKL. The CDR3 sequence is CASSREGLGGDEQFF. CDR3 bases: TGCGCCAGCAGCCGAGAGGGACTAGGAGGAGATGAGCAGTTCTTC.

The rearrangement uses TRBV2 and TRBJ2-1; 9 bases match TRBD2. The CDR3 loop spans 14 amino acids. Looked up from germline, CDR1 is SNHLY and CDR2 is FYNNEI. V was clipped by 10 bases and J by 6 bases; unmatched bases: 10. CDR3 residues: CATTSALAGNEQFF. The CDR3 region has the DNA TGTGCCACCACCTCGGCACTAGCGGGCAATGAGCAGTTCTTC.